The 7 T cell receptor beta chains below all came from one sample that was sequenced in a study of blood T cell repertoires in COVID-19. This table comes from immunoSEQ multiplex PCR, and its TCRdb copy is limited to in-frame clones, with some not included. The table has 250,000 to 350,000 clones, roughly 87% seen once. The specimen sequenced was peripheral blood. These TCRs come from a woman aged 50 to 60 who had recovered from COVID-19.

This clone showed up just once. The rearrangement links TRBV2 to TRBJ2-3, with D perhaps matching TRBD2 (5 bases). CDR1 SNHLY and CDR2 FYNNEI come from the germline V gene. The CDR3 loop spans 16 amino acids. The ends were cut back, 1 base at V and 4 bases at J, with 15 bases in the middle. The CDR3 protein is CASSEGWETGADTQYF. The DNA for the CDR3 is TGTGCCAGCAGTGAAGGTTGGGAAACCGGGGCAGATACGCAGTATTTT.

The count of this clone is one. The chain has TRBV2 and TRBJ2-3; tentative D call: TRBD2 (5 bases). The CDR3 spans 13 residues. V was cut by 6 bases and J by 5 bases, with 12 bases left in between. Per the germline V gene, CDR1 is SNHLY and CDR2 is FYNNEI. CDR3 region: CASSLPAGDTQYF. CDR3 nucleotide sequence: TGTGCCAGCAGCCTCCCCGCGGGAGATACGCAGTATTTT.

The CDR3 here is CATSDPSPGRHNEQFF. The CDR3, as DNA: TGTGCCACCAGTGATCCCTCCCCAGGGCGCCACAATGAGCAGTTCTTC. The rearrangement links TRBV24-1 to TRBJ2-1, with D perhaps TRBD1 (5 bases). This CDR3 has 16 residues. Trimming removed 3 bases at V and 5 bases at J, with 16 bases between. Germline CDR1 KGHDR, CDR2 SFDVKD.

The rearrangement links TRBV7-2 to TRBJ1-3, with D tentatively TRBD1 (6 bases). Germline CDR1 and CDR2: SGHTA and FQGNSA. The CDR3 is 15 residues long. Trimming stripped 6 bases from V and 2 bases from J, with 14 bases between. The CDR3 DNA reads TGTGCCAGCAGTCGAAATACAGGGACTGGAAACACCATATATTTT. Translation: CASSRNTGTGNTIYF. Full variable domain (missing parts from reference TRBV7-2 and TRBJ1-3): GAGVSQSPSNKVTEKGKDVELRCDPISGHTALYWYRQSLGQGLEFLIYFQGNSAPDKSGLPSDRFSAERTGGSVSTLTIQRTQQEDSAVYLCASSRNTGTGNTIYFGEGSWLTVV.

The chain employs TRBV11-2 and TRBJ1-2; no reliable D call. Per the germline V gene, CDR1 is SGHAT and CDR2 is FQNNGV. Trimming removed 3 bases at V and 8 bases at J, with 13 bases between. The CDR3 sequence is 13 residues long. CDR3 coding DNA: TGTGCCAGCAGCTTTTCTGGTCTAAACGGCTACACCTTC. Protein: CASSFSGLNGYTF.

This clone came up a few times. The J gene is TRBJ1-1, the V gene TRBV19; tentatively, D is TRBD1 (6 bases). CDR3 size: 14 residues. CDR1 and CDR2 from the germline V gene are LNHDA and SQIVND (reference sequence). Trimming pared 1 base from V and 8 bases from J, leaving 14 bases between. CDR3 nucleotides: TGTGCCAGTAGTATAGGAGGGGGAGGGTCCGAAGCTTTCTTT. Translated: CASSIGGGGSEAFF.

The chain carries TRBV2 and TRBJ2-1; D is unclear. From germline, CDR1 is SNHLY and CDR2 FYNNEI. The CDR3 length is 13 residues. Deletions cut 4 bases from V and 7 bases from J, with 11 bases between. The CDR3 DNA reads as TGTGCCAGCAGTGGCTATGGTTTAAATGAGCAGTTCTTC. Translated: CASSGYGLNEQFF.